Below, 20 T cell receptor beta chains from the same sample are listed, as sequenced in a study of T cell responses to AZD1222 COVID-19 vaccine. Profiled with immunoSEQ multiplex PCR; TCRdb holds only in-frame clones, not every one. The sample lists 90,000 to 150,000 clones; around 90% were seen once. The sample consisted of peripheral blood, taken 28 days after the second AZD1222 dose. The source is an adult who received the AZD1222 COVID-19 vaccine.

The V gene is TRBV7-8, the J gene TRBJ2-7; tentatively, D is TRBD1 or TRBD2 (5 bases each). V lost 1 base, J lost 5 bases, and 12 bases lay in between. This CDR3 comprises 14 residues. CDR1 is SGHVS and CDR2 is FQNEAQ in the germline V gene. The CDR3 region has the DNA TGTGCCAGCAGCTTAGTGGGGGTTCTCGACGAGCAGTACTTC. As protein: CASSLVGVLDEQYF.

This clone rates as medium-sized. The chain recombines TRBV5-4 with TRBJ1-2; 8 bases map to TRBD1. CDR3 size: 15 residues. After removal of 0 bases from V and 7 bases from J, the junction contained 8 bases not matched to a gene. Per the germline V gene, CDR1 is SGHNT and CDR2 is YYREEE (reference sequence). The CDR3 sequence: CASSLVARGLRGYTF. The CDR3 coding sequence is TGTGCCAGCAGCTTGGTTGCCAGGGGGCTACGTGGCTACACCTTC.

The V call is TRBV6-2 or TRBV6-3, the J call TRBJ1-2; TRBD1 matches at 9 bases. The length of the CDR3 is 14 residues. CDR1 is MNHEY and CDR2 is SVGEGT in the germline V gene. Germline trimming cut 6 bases from V and 7 bases from J; bases unmatched to any gene: 9. CDR3 DNA: TGTGCCAGCAGCGCCGGGACAGGGTATTTTGGCTACACCTTC. Translating gives CASSAGTGYFGYTF.

The DNA for the CDR3 is TGCGCCAGCAGCTTGGCTGGGGATCGACCCAATTCACCCCTCCACTTT. Translation gives CASSLAGDRPNSPLHF. The V call is TRBV5-1, the J call TRBJ1-6; D unclear. This CDR3 comprises 16 residues. Germline CDR1 and CDR2: SGHRS and YFSETQ. V shed 0 bases and J shed 7 bases, with 14 bases lying between them. Full variable domain (missing parts from reference TRBV5-1 and TRBJ1-6): KAGVTQTPRYLIKTRGQQVTLSCSPISGHRSVSWYQQTPGQGLQFLFEYFSETQRNKGNFPGRFSGRQFSNSRSEMNVSTLELGDSALYLCASSLAGDRPNSPLHFGNGTRLTVT.

The rearrangement uses TRBV6-2 or TRBV6-3 and TRBJ1-6, with D possibly being TRBD1 (6 bases). Germline V gives CDR1 MNHEY, CDR2 SVGEGT. The V gene lost 6 bases and the J gene lost 7 bases, with 16 bases spanning the gap. The CDR3 length is 15 residues. The CDR3 DNA reads as TGTGCCAGCAGCTCCCTTGGGACACCCAATTCACCCCTCCACTTT. Translated: CASSSLGTPNSPLHF.

The CDR3 DNA reads TGTGCCAGCAGCGCCTATGGACAGTATACGGGTGGCTACACCTTC. Amino acid sequence: CASSAYGQYTGGYTF. This chain connects TRBV9 to TRBJ1-2; D possibly corresponds to TRBD1 (6 bases). The CDR3 contains 15 residues. Trimming stripped 3 bases from V and 7 bases from J, with 19 bases between. Looked up from germline, CDR1 is SGDLS and CDR2 is YYNGEE.

The chain employs TRBV3-1 (or the pseudogene TRBV3-2) and TRBJ2-7, with D unresolved. Germline CDR1 and CDR2: LGHDT and YNNKEL (reference sequence). The ends were cut back, 5 bases at V and 6 bases at J, with 11 bases in the middle. The CDR3 covers 12 residues. The CDR3, as DNA: TGTGCCAGCAGCTACAACGGTGCCGAGCAGTACTTC. It yields the protein CASSYNGAEQYF.

This clone was counted between two and nine times. The J gene is TRBJ2-5, the V gene TRBV9; D may be TRBD2 (6 bases). This CDR3 is built from 16 residues. The V gene's germline CDR1 is SGDLS and CDR2 YYNGEE. V was trimmed by 3 bases and J by 5 bases, leaving 20 bases between them. The CDR3 here is CASSADMRLEGETQYF. The CDR3 DNA is TGTGCCAGCAGCGCGGACATGAGACTAGAGGGGGAGACCCAGTACTTC.

J is TRBJ1-1 and V is TRBV27; D is possibly TRBD1 (6 bases). There are 14 residues in the CDR3. The germline CDR1 and CDR2 sequences are MNHEY and SMNVEV (reference sequence). Trimming pared 6 bases from V and 6 bases from J, leaving 17 bases between. Here the CDR3 reads CASSHSDTGPEAFF. For the CDR3, the DNA is TGTGCCAGCAGCCACAGTGATACAGGGCCTGAAGCTTTCTTT.

The V and J genes are TRBV10-3 and TRBJ1-2; a weak D match, TRBD1 (5 bases). Trimming stripped 1 base from V and 4 bases from J, with 13 bases between. Looked up from germline, CDR1 is ENHRY and CDR2 is SYGVKD. This CDR3 is built from 15 residues. The CDR3 reads CAISEFGGDGYGYTF. Here the CDR3 DNA reads TGTGCCATCAGTGAGTTTGGGGGGGACGGCTATGGCTACACCTTC.

Ten or more counts support this clone. The chain uses TRBV7-2 and TRBJ1-2; a weak D match, TRBD1 (5 bases). The CDR3 has 16 amino acids. V was pared by 4 bases and J by 8 bases, with 23 bases between. Germline lookup yields CDR1 SGHTA and CDR2 FQGNSA. For the CDR3, the DNA is TGTGCCAGCAGCTCTCAAAGGGACGGAGGGCCTAGGGGCTACACCTTC. Protein product: CASSSQRDGGPRGYTF.

The V call is TRBV7-8, the J call TRBJ1-2; D not certain. V was shortened by 3 bases and J by 7 bases, with 12 bases between the two germline ends. Germline CDR1 SGHVS, CDR2 FQNEAQ. This CDR3 has 13 amino acids. The CDR3 sequence is CASSFTREGGYTF. The CDR3 nucleotides are TGTGCCAGCAGCTTCACCAGAGAGGGTGGCTACACCTTC.

About this clone itself: This sample also contains other DNA sequences that code for the same CDR3. This chain joins TRBV7-8 and TRBJ1-5; D unclear. Germline assignment: CDR1 SGHVS and CDR2 FQNEAQ. The CDR3 contains 13 residues. Trimming cost V 1 base and J 1 base, with 2 bases left between them. DNA of the CDR3: TGTGCCAGCAGCTTAGTGAGCAATCAGCCCCAGCATTTT. Residues: CASSLVSNQPQHF.

The V call is TRBV10-3, the J call TRBJ1-1; D is perhaps TRBD1 (6 bases). The CDR3 has 13 residues. The V gene's germline CDR1 is ENHRY and CDR2 SYGVKD. Trimming left V 4 bases short and J 1 base short, with 7 bases between. CDR3 nucleotide sequence: TGTGCCATCAGTGGGGACACGAACACTGAAGCTTTCTTT. Its protein is CAISGDTNTEAFF.

The V gene is TRBV11-2, the J gene TRBJ2-3; D unclear. V dropped 5 bases and J dropped 2 bases, with 14 bases sitting between them. The CDR3 runs to 15 residues. Looked up from germline, CDR1 is SGHAT and CDR2 is FQNNGV. The CDR3 DNA is TGTGCCAGCAGCATCCTACGTTCGTTCACAGATACGCAGTATTTT. Encoded protein: CASSILRSFTDTQYF.

The rearrangement joins TRBV7-2 to TRBJ2-5; D gene ambiguous. V lost 6 bases and J 5 bases, leaving 7 bases between the germline ends. The CDR3 is 11 residues long. The germline V gene has CDR1 SGHTA and CDR2 FQGNSA. The CDR3 DNA sequence: TGTGCCAGCAGGCCCGGCGAGACCCAGTACTTC. Translation gives CASRPGETQYF. The complete variable domain, with remaining parts taken from reference TRBV7-2 and TRBJ2-5, reads GAGVSQSPSNKVTEKGKDVELRCDPISGHTALYWYRQSLGQGLEFLIYFQGNSAPDKSGLPSDRFSAERTGGSVSTLTIQRTQQEDSAVYLCASRPGETQYFGPGTRLLVL.

This clone was found a few times. The rearrangement uses TRBV11-2 and TRBJ1-3; D perhaps matches TRBD1 (5 bases). CDR3 length equals 13 residues. Trimming took off 5 bases at V and 3 bases at J, with 8 bases between the two ends. Germline V gene lookup returns CDR1 SGHAT and CDR2 FQNNGV. CDR3 DNA sequence: TGTGCCAGCAGCCCGGGGCTTGGAAACACCATATATTTT. It encodes CASSPGLGNTIYF.

This sequence joins TRBV5-6 and TRBJ1-2; D ambiguous. Germline-derived CDR1 and CDR2 are SGHDT and YYEEEE. CDR3 length: 10 residues. The V gene lost 3 bases and the J gene lost 5 bases, with 2 bases spanning the gap. CDR3 in amino acids: CASSWYGYTF. In DNA form, the CDR3 reads TGTGCCAGCAGCTGGTATGGCTACACCTTC.

The chain carries TRBV15 and TRBJ1-1; no clear D gene. Germline loops: CDR1 LNHNV, CDR2 YYDKDF (reference sequence). The germline V and J ends were trimmed by 0 bases and 7 bases, with 6 bases remaining between them. The CDR3 has 12 amino acids. The CDR3, as DNA: TGTGCCACCAGCAGAGACCGAATTGAAGCTTTCTTT. Translating it yields CATSRDRIEAFF.

The genes are TRBV3-1 (or the pseudogene TRBV3-2) and TRBJ1-3; the D is unclear. Germline V gene lookup returns CDR1 LGHDT and CDR2 YNNKEL (reference sequence). The V end lost 0 bases, the J end lost 5 bases, and 11 bases lay between the germline ends. The CDR3 has 15 amino acids. CDR3 sequence: CASSQDPTIRNTIYF. The CDR3 bases are TGTGCCAGCAGCCAAGATCCGACAATTAGAAACACCATATATTTT.